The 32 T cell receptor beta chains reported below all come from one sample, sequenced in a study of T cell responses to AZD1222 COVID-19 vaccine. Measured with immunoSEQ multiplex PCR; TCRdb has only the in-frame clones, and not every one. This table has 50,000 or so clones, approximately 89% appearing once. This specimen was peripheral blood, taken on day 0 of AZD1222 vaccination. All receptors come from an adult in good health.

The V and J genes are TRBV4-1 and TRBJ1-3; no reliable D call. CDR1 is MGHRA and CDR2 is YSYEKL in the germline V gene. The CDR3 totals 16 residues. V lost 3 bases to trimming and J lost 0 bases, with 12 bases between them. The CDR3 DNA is TGCGCCAGCAGCCAGAACCAAGGAAACTCTGGAAACACCATATATTTT. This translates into CASSQNQGNSGNTIYF.

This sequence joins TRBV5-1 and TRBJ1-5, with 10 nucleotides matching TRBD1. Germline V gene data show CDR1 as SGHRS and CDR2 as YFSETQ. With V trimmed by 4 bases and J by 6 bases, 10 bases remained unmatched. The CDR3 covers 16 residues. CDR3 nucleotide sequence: TGCGCCAGCAGCCCAGGGACAGGGGTTAGCGGTCAGCCCCAGCATTTT. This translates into CASSPGTGVSGQPQHF.

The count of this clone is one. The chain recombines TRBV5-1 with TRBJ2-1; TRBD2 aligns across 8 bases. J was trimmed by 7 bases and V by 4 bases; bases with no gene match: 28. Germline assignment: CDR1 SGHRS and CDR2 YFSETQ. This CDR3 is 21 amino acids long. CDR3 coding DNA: TGCGCCAGCAGCCGGAACCCCGGTGGGACTAGAAACCCTGTGAGCGGAAATGAGCAGTTCTTC. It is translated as CASSRNPGGTRNPVSGNEQFF.

CDR3 region: CASSDSGTGGYGYTF. For the CDR3, the DNA is TGTGCCAGCAGTGACTCCGGGACAGGGGGTTATGGCTACACCTTC. The rearrangement uses TRBV6-4 and TRBJ1-2, with 11 nucleotides matching TRBD1. The CDR3 has 15 residues. The germline gives CDR1 MRHNA, CDR2 SNTAGT. Losses at the gene ends were 0 bases for V and 5 bases for J; bases not matched to a gene: 2.

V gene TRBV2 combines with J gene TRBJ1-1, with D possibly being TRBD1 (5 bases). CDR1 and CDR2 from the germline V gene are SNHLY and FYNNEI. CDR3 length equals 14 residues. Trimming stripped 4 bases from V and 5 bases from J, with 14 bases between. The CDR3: CASSVLLGPTEAFF. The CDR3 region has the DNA TGTGCCAGCAGTGTCTTATTGGGACCTACTGAAGCTTTCTTT.

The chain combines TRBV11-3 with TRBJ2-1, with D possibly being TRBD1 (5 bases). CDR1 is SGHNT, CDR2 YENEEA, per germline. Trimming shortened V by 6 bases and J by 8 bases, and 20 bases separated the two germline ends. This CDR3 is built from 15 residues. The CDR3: CASSYRQGNQDEQFF. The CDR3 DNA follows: TGTGCCAGCAGTTACAGGCAGGGTAATCAGGATGAGCAGTTCTTC. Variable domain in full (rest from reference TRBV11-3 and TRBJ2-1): EAGVVQSPRYKIIEKKQPVAFWCNPISGHNTLYWYLQNLGQGPELLIRYENEEAVDDSQLPKDRFSAERLKGVDSTLKIQPAELGDSAVYLCASSYRQGNQDEQFFGPGTRLTVL.

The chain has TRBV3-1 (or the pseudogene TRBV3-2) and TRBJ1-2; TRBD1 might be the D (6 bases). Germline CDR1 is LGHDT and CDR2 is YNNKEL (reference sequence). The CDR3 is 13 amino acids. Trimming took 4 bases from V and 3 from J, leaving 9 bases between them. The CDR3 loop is CASSPDRYYGYTF. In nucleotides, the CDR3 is TGTGCCAGCAGCCCCGACAGGTACTATGGCTACACCTTC.

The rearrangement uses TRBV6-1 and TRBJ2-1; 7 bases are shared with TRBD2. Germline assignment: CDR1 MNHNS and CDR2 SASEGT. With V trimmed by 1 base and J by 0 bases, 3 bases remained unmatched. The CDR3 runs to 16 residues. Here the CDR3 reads CASSEVGGSSYNEQFF. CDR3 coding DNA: TGTGCCAGCAGTGAAGTGGGCGGGAGCTCCTACAATGAGCAGTTCTTC.

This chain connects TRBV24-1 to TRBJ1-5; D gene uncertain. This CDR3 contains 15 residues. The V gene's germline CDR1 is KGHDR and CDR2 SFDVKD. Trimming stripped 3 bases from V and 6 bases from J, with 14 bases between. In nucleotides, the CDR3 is TGTGCCACCAGTGATAGGGCGGGCCTGGGTCAGCCCCAGCATTTT. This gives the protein CATSDRAGLGQPQHF.

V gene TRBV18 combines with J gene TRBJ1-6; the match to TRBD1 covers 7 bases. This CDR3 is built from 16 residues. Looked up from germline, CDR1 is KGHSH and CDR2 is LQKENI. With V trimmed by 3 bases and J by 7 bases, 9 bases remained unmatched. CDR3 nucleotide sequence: TGTGCCAGCTCACCGGGACAGTCGGCTCCAAATTCACCCCTCCACTTT. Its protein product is CASSPGQSAPNSPLHF.

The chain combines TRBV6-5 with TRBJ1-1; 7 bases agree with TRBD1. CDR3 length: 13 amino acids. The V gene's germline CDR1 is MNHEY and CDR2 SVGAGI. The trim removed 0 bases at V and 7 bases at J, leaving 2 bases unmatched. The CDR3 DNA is TGTGCCAGCAGTTACTCCGGACAGGTTGAAGCTTTCTTT. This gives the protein CASSYSGQVEAFF.

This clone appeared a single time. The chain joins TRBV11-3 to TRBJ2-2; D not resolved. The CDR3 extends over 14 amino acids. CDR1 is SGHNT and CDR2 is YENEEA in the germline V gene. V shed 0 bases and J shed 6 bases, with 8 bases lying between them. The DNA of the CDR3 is TGTGCCAGCAGCTTAGATTATCTCGCCGGGGAGCTGTTTTTT. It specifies CASSLDYLAGELFF.

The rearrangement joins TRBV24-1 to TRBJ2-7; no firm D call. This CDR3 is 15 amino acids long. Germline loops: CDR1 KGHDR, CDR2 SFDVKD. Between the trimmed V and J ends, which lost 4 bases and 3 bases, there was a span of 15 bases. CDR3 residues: CATSDSRALHYEQYF. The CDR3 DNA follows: TGTGCCACCAGTGACTCCAGAGCGCTTCACTACGAGCAGTACTTC.

The CDR3 spells CASSSRGRNTEAFF. As DNA, the CDR3 is TGTGCCAGCAGCTCCAGGGGCAGGAACACTGAAGCTTTCTTT. The gene calls are TRBV11-1 and TRBJ1-1, with D perhaps TRBD1 (6 bases). Germline assignment: CDR1 SGHAT and CDR2 FQDESV (reference sequence). Trimming removed 4 bases from V and 1 base from J, with 10 bases in between. This CDR3 contains 14 residues.

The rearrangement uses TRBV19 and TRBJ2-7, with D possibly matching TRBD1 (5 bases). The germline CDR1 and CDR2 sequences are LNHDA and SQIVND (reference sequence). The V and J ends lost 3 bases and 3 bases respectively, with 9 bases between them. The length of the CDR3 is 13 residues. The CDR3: CASSIDRNYEQYF. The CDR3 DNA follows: TGTGCCAGTAGTATCGACAGAAACTACGAGCAGTACTTC.

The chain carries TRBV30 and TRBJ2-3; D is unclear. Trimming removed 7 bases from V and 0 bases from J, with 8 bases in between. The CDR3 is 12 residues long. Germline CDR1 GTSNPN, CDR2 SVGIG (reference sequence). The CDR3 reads CAFRPSTDTQYF. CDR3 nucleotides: TGTGCCTTCAGGCCTAGCACAGATACGCAGTATTTT.

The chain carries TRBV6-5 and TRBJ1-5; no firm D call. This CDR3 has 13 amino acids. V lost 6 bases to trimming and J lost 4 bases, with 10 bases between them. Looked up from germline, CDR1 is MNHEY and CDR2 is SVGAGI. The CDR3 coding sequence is TGTGCCAGCAGACTACAGAGAAATCAGCCCCAGCATTTT. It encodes CASRLQRNQPQHF.

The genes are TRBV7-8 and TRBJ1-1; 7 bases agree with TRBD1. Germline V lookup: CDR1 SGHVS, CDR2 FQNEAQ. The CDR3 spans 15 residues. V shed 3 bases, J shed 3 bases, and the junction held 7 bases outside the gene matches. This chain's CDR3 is CASSLEQGPDTEAFF. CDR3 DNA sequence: TGTGCCAGCAGCTTGGAACAGGGGCCGGACACTGAAGCTTTCTTT. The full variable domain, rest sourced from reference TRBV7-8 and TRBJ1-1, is GAGVSQSPRYKVAKRGQDVALRCDPISGHVSLFWYQQALGQGPEFLTYFQNEAQLDKSGLPSDRFFAERPEGSVSTLKIQRTQQEDSAVYLCASSLEQGPDTEAFFGQGTRLTVV.

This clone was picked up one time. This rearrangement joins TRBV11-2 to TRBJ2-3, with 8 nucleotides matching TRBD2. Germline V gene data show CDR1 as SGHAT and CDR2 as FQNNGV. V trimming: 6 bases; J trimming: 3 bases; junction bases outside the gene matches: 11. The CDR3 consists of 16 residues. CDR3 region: CASSTGLGRGTDTQYF. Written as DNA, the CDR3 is TGTGCCAGCAGTACTGGTCTCGGGAGGGGTACAGATACGCAGTATTTT.

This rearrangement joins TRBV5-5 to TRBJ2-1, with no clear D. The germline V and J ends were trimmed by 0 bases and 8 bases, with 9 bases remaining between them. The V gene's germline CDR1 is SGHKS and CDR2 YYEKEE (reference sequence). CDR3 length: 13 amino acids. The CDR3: CASSLDQSDEQFF. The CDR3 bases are TGTGCCAGCAGCTTGGACCAGTCCGATGAGCAGTTCTTC. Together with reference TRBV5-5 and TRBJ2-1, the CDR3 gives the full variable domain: DAGVTQSPTHLIKTRGQQVTLRCSPISGHKSVSWYQQVLGQGPQFIFQYYEKEERGRGNFPDRFSARQFPNYSSELNVNALLLGDSALYLCASSLDQSDEQFFGPGTRLTVL.

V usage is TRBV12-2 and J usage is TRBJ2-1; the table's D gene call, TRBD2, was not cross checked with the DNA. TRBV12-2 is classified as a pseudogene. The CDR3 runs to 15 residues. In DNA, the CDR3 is TGTGCAAGTCGCTTCGGAGGGTTAACCTACAATGAGCAGTTCTTC. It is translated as CASRFGGLTYNEQFF.

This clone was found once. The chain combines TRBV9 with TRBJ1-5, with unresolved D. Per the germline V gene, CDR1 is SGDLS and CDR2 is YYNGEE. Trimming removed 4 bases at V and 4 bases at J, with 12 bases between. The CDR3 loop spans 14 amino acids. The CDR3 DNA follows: TGTGCCAGCAGCTCCCGGGAGGCTAATCAGCCCCAGCATTTT. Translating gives CASSSREANQPQHF.

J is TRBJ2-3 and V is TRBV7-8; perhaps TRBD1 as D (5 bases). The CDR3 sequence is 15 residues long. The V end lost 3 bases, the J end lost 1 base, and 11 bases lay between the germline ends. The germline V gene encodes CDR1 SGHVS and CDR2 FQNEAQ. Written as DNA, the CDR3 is TGTGCCAGCAGCTTCCTGACAGCCCGCACAGATACGCAGTATTTT. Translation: CASSFLTARTDTQYF.

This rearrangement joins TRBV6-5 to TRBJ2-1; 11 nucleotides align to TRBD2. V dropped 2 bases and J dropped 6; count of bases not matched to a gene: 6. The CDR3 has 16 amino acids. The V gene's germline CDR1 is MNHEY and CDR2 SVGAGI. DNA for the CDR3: TGTGCCAGCAGTTACCGGGGACTAGCGGCGTTCAATGAGCAGTTCTTC. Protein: CASSYRGLAAFNEQFF.

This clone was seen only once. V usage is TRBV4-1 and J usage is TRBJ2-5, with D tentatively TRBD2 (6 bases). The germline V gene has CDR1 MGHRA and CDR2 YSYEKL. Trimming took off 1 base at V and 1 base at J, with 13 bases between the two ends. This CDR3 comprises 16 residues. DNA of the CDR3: TGCGCCAGCAGCCAAGGGGCGGGATTGGGCCAAGAGACCCAGTACTTC. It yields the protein CASSQGAGLGQETQYF.

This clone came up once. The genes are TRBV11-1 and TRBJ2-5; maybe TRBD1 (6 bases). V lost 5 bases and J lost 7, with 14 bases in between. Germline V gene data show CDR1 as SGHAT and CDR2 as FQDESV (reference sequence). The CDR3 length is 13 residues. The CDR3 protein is CASSTGYRGTQYF. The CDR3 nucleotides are TGTGCCAGCAGCACAGGGTATCGGGGGACCCAGTACTTC. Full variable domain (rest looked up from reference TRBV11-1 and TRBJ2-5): EAEVAQSPRYKITEKSQAVAFWCDPISGHATLYWYRQILGQGPELLVQFQDESVVDDSQLPKDRFSAERLKGVDSTLKIQPAELGDSAMYLCASSTGYRGTQYFGPGTRLLVL.

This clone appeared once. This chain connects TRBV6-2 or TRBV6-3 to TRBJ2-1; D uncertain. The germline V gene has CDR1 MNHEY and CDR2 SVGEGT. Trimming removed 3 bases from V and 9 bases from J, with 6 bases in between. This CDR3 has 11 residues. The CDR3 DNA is TGTGCCAGCAGTTATGGACCTGAGCAGTTCTTC. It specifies CASSYGPEQFF.

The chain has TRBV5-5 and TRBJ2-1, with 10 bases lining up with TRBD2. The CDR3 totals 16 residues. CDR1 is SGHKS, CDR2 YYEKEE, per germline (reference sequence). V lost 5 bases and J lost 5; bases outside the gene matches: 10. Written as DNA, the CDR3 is TGTGCCAGCAGACCCCTAGCGGGAGACCCTAACAATGAGCAGTTCTTC. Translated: CASRPLAGDPNNEQFF.

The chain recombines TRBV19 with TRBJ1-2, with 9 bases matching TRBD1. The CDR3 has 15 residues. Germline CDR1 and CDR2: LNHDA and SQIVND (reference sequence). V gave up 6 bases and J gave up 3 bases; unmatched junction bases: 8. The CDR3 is CASRTGGFTDYGYTF. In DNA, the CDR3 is TGTGCCAGTAGAACAGGGGGCTTCACCGACTATGGCTACACCTTC.

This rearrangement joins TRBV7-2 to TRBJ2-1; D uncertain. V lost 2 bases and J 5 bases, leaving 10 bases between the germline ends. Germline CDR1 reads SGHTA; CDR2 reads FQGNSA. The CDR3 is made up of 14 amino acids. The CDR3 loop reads CASSLKQPNNEQFF. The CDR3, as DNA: TGTGCCAGCAGCTTAAAACAGCCCAACAATGAGCAGTTCTTC.

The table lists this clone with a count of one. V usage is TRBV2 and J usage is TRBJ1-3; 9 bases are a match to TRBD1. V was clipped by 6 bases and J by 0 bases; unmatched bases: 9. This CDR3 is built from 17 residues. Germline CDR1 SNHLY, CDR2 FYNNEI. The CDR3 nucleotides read TGTGCCAGCAGGAGGGGACAGGGCCAAACCTCTGGAAACACCATATATTTT. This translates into CASRRGQGQTSGNTIYF.

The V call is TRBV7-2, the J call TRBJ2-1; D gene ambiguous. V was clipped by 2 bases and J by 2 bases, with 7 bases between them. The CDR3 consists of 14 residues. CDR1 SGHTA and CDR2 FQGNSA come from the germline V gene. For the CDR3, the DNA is TGTGCCAGCAGCTTAAGCAGGACCTACAATGAGCAGTTCTTC. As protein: CASSLSRTYNEQFF. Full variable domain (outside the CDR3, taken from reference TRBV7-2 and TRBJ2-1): GAGVSQSPSNKVTEKGKDVELRCDPISGHTALYWYRQSLGQGLEFLIYFQGNSAPDKSGLPSDRFSAERTGGSVSTLTIQRTQQEDSAVYLCASSLSRTYNEQFFGPGTRLTVL.